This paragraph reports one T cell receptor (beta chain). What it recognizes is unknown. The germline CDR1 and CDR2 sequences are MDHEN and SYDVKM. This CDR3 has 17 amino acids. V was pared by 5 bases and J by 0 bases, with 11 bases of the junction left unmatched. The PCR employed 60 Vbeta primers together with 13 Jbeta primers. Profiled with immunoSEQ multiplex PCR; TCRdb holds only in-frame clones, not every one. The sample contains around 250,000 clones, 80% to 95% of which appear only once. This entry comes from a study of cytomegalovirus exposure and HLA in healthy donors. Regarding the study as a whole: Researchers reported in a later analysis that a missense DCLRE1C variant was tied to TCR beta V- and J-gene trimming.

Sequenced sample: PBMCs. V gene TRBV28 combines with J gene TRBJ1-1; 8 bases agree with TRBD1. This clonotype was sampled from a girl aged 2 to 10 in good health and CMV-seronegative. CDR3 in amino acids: CASSLTGQGRMNTEAFF. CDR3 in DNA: TGTGCCAGCAGTCTAACAGGACAGGGAAGAATGAACACTGAAGCTTTCTTT.